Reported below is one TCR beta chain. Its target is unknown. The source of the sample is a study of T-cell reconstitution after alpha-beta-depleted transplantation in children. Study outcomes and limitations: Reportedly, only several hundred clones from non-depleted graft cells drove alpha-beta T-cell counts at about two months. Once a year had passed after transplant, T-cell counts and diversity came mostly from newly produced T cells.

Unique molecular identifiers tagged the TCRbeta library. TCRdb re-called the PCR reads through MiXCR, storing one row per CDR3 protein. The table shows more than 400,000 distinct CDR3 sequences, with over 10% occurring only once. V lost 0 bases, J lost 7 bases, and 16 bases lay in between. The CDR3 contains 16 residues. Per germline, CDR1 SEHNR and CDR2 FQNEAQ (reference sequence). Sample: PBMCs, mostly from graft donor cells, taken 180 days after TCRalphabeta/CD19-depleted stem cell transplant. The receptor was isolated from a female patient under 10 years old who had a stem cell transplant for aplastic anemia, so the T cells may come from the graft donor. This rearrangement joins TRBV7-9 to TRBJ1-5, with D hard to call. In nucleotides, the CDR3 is TGTGCCAGCAGCTTAGCGGTCGATCTCCGACCACAGCCCCAGCATTTT. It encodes CASSLAVDLRPQPQHF.